This T cell receptor beta chain originates from a study of preoperative IRX-2 immunotherapy in early breast cancer. Assay used: immunoSEQ multiplex PCR; TCRdb lists only in-frame clones, some missing. This table holds 2,500 to 4,000 clones, more than 65% found once. Indicated treatment: preoperative locoregional IRX-2 cytokine immunotherapy. This phase Ib study tested locoregional IRX-2 cytokine immunotherapy given before surgery. CDR1 and CDR2 (germline): SGHNT, YENEEA. CDR3 size: 15 residues. The V segment lost 2 bases and the J segment 7 bases; nucleotides outside the gene matches: 6. The sequence came from a human donor with breast cancer. The specimen comprised tumor tissue, sampled after IRX-2 immunotherapy. The V gene is TRBV11-3, the J gene TRBJ1-4; 8 nucleotides agree with TRBD1. DNA of the CDR3: TGTGCCAGCAGCTTATATGGGACAGGTCCTGAAAAACTGTTTTTT. Protein: CASSLYGTGPEKLFF.